The 23 T cell receptor beta chains reported below all come from one sample, sequenced in a study of T cell responses to AZD1222 COVID-19 vaccine. Using immunoSEQ multiplex PCR, the repertoire was profiled, and TCRdb retains in-frame clones only, with some absent. This sample carries about 120,000 clones, roughly 90% of them seen once, and the ten largest clones take around 3.8%. This material consisted of peripheral blood, taken 28 days after the second dose of the MenACWY control vaccine. These receptors all come from an adult who received the MenACWY meningococcal vaccine as a control.

The rearrangement links TRBV19 to TRBJ2-1; D is undetermined. From germline, CDR1 is LNHDA and CDR2 SQIVND (reference sequence). The CDR3 totals 11 residues. V was trimmed by 3 bases and J by 6 bases, leaving 3 bases between them. The CDR3 region has the DNA TGTGCCAGTAGTATTTCCAATGAGCAGTTCTTC. Translated: CASSISNEQFF.

This rearrangement joins TRBV28 to TRBJ1-6, with D possibly matching TRBD1 (5 bases). V was trimmed by 8 bases and J by 9 bases, leaving 14 bases between them. Per the germline V gene, CDR1 is MDHEN and CDR2 is SYDVKM. The CDR3 runs to 13 residues. This chain's CDR3 is CASFAGRSSPLHF. The CDR3 DNA sequence: TGTGCCAGCTTTGCGGGGCGGAGTTCACCCCTCCACTTT.

J is TRBJ2-6 and V is TRBV28; unclear D gene. CDR1 MDHEN and CDR2 SYDVKM come from the germline V gene. This CDR3 spans 14 amino acids. V lost 7 bases, J lost 0 bases, and 7 bases lay in between. CDR3 DNA sequence: TGTGCCAGCACCACTACCTCTGGGGCCAACGTCCTGACTTTC. Protein product: CASTTTSGANVLTF. The whole variable domain, filled in from reference TRBV28 and TRBJ2-6, reads DVKVTQSSRYLVKRTGEKVFLECVQDMDHENMFWYRQDPGLGLRLIYFSYDVKMKEKGDIPEGYSVSREKKERFSLILESASTNQTSMYLCASTTTSGANVLTFGAGSRLTVL.

J is TRBJ1-6 and V is TRBV6-5, with D perhaps TRBD1 (6 bases). The CDR3 is 15 amino acids. In germline, CDR1 is MNHEY, CDR2 SVGAGI. Trimming removed 2 bases from V and 10 bases from J, with 15 bases in between. Here the CDR3 DNA reads TGTGCCAGCAGTTACACGTGGGGGCTCGGGTCACCCCTCCACTTT. Translated: CASSYTWGLGSPLHF.

The chain combines TRBV15 with TRBJ1-5, with a tentative D call TRBD1 (5 bases). This CDR3 is 17 amino acids long. Germline lookup yields CDR1 LNHNV and CDR2 YYDKDF (reference sequence). V was cut by 0 bases and J by 1 base, with 13 bases left in between. The CDR3 here is CATSRDLWGGSNQPQHF. The CDR3 DNA sequence: TGTGCCACCAGCAGAGATCTCTGGGGGGGGAGCAATCAGCCCCAGCATTTT. Based on the CDR3 plus reference TRBV15 and TRBJ1-5, the full variable domain is DAMVIQNPRYQVTQFGKPVTLSCSQTLNHNVMYWYQQKSSQAPKLLFHYYDKDFNNEADTPDNFQSRRPNTSFCFLDIRSPGLGDTAMYLCATSRDLWGGSNQPQHFGDGTRLSIL.

The CDR3 nucleotides read TGTGCCAGCTCACCCGAAATTCAAACACGGCACAATGAGCAGTTCTTC. It codes for CASSPEIQTRHNEQFF. The chain employs TRBV18 and TRBJ2-1; no definite D call. Germline assignment: CDR1 KGHSH and CDR2 LQKENI. The CDR3 loop spans 16 amino acids. Trimming pared 3 bases from V and 5 bases from J, leaving 17 bases between. The full variable domain, its missing parts supplied by reference TRBV18 and TRBJ2-1, is NAGVMQNPRHLVRRRGQEARLRCSPMKGHSHVYWYRQLPEEGLKFMVYLQKENIIDESGMPKERFSAEFPKEGPSILRIQQVVRGDSAAYFCASSPEIQTRHNEQFFGPGTRLTVL.

This clone appeared once. CDR3 amino acids: CASSPITDTQYF. DNA for the CDR3: TGTGCCAGCTCGCCGATCACAGATACGCAGTATTTT. The rearrangement links TRBV18 to TRBJ2-3; D unclear. The germline V gene encodes CDR1 KGHSH and CDR2 LQKENI. The V end lost 6 bases, the J end lost 2 bases, and 6 bases lay between the germline ends. The length of the CDR3 is 12 residues.

The rearrangement links TRBV27 to TRBJ2-7; 10 bases match TRBD1. V shed 6 bases, J shed 4 bases, and the junction held 9 bases outside the gene matches. The germline V gene encodes CDR1 MNHEY and CDR2 SMNVEV (reference sequence). This CDR3 is 15 amino acids long. The CDR3 region has the DNA TGTGCCAGCAGGAGTCCGGGACAGGGGATATACGAGCAGTACTTC. This encodes CASRSPGQGIYEQYF.

Remarks on this clone: This specimen includes other DNA sequences encoding the same CDR3. The chain joins TRBV5-1 to TRBJ2-5; D call uncertain. The CDR3 covers 14 residues. Germline-derived CDR1 and CDR2 are SGHRS and YFSETQ. The germline V and J ends were trimmed by 0 bases and 1 base, with 7 bases remaining between them. Written as DNA, the CDR3 is TGCGCCAGCAGCTTGGTAGGAACCCAAGAGACCCAGTACTTC. This translates into CASSLVGTQETQYF.

This rearrangement joins TRBV6-2 or TRBV6-3 to TRBJ2-7; 7 bases agree with TRBD1. V shed 4 bases, J shed 3 bases, and the junction held 9 bases outside the gene matches. The germline gives CDR1 MNHEY, CDR2 SVGEGT. The CDR3 runs to 15 residues. As DNA, the CDR3 is TGTGCCAGCAGTTCGACGGGACAGATCCTCTACGAGCAGTACTTC. It yields the protein CASSSTGQILYEQYF.

The chain has TRBV29-1 and TRBJ1-2; D unclear. CDR1 and CDR2 (germline): SQVTM, ANQGSEA. The CDR3 spans 14 residues. Between the trimmed V and J ends, which lost 0 bases and 6 bases, there was a span of 14 bases. CDR3 amino acids: CSVEDPGVLNGYTF. In nucleotides, the CDR3 is TGCAGCGTTGAAGACCCCGGCGTCCTGAATGGCTACACCTTC. The whole variable domain, remainder taken from reference TRBV29-1 and TRBJ1-2, is SAVISQKPSRDICQRGTSLTIQCQVDSQVTMMFWYRQQPGQSLTLIATANQGSEATYESGFVIDKFPISRPNLTFSTLTVSNMSPEDSSIYLCSVEDPGVLNGYTFGSGTRLTVV.

For the CDR3, the DNA is TGTGCCAGCAGCTTACCACAGGTGGAGGGTGGGGCCGGGGAGCTGTTTTTT. Its translation: CASSLPQVEGGAGELFF. The genes are TRBV7-6 and TRBJ2-2, with D perhaps matching TRBD2 (6 bases). The ends were cut back, 2 bases at V and 6 bases at J, with 19 bases in the middle. The CDR3 totals 17 residues. Per germline, CDR1 SGHVS and CDR2 FNYEAQ.

V usage is TRBV6-1 and J usage is TRBJ1-1; 7 bases line up with TRBD1. The CDR3 consists of 14 residues. Losses at the gene ends were 6 bases for V and 4 bases for J; bases not matched to a gene: 8. Germline-derived CDR1 and CDR2 are MNHNS and SASEGT. The chain's CDR3 is CASRNGQVGTEAFF. Written as DNA, the CDR3 is TGTGCCAGCAGAAACGGACAGGTCGGCACTGAAGCTTTCTTT.

The sample holds one count of this clone. This chain links TRBV7-9 with TRBJ1-4; tentative D call: TRBD1 (6 bases). Germline V CDR1 and CDR2: SEHNR, FQNEAQ (reference sequence). The length of the CDR3 is 14 residues. V lost 3 bases to trimming and J lost 2 bases, with 7 bases between them. The CDR3 nucleotides read TGTGCCAGCAGCTTGAGGGGGACTAATGAAAAACTGTTTTTT. Translating gives CASSLRGTNEKLFF.

The rearrangement uses TRBV19 and TRBJ2-6; possible D gene TRBD2, 5 bases. Trimming took off 7 bases at V and 3 bases at J, with 16 bases between the two ends. From germline, CDR1 is LNHDA and CDR2 SQIVND (reference sequence). The CDR3 is 16 residues long. The CDR3 sequence is CASKGGGLGGANVLTF. The CDR3 coding sequence is TGTGCCAGTAAAGGAGGAGGCTTAGGTGGGGCCAACGTCCTGACTTTC.

In the case of this clone: A much bigger clone sits one base away, suggesting this may be a read error. The chain combines TRBV11-2 with TRBJ1-1; possibly TRBD1 for D (6 bases). Trimming removed 4 bases at V and 4 bases at J, with 10 bases between. The germline V gene encodes CDR1 SGHAT and CDR2 FQNNGV. This CDR3 has 13 residues. CDR3 coding DNA: TGTGCCAGCAGCTCCCAGGGGATCACTGAAGCTTTCTTT. Protein sequence: CASSSQGITEAFF.

The chain couples TRBV6-5 to TRBJ2-3; TRBD2 matches at 7 bases. Germline V CDR1 and CDR2: MNHEY, SVGAGI. CDR3 length equals 13 residues. V lost 7 bases to trimming and J lost 3 bases; unmatched junction nucleotides: 4. The CDR3 DNA sequence: TGTGCCAGCAAGACTAGCTGGACAGATACGCAGTATTTT. This translates into CASKTSWTDTQYF.

The chain joins TRBV6-4 to TRBJ2-7, with D uncertain. Germline assignment: CDR1 MRHNA and CDR2 SNTAGT. This CDR3 contains 17 residues. Between the trimmed V and J ends, which lost 4 bases and 3 bases, there was a span of 22 bases. CDR3 protein: CASSVAATIYDIYEQYV. In DNA form, the CDR3 reads TGTGCCAGCAGTGTCGCCGCTACTATCTACGATATCTACGAGCAGTACGTC.

V is TRBV3-1 (or the pseudogene TRBV3-2) and J is TRBJ2-6; no clear D gene. The CDR3 is 16 residues long. CDR1 and CDR2 (germline): LGHDT, YNNKEL (reference sequence). V gave up 2 bases and J gave up 0 bases, with 8 bases separating them. CDR3 nucleotides: TGTGCCAGCAGCCAACACGGAAGCTCTGGGGCCAACGTCCTGACTTTC. Translation gives CASSQHGSSGANVLTF.

The CDR3 here is CSASLAGLRALETQYF. CDR3 nucleotide sequence: TGCAGTGCTAGTCTAGCGGGACTGAGGGCGTTGGAGACCCAGTACTTC. The V gene is TRBV20-1, the J gene TRBJ2-5; 9 nucleotides line up with TRBD2. Trimming cost V 3 bases and J 5 bases; bases outside gene matches: 13. The CDR3 sequence is 16 residues long. CDR1 is DFQATT, CDR2 SNEGSKA, per germline (reference sequence).

V usage is TRBV4-2 and J usage is TRBJ1-4; no reliable D call. The CDR3 runs 15 residues. V lost 1 base, J lost 8 bases, and 14 bases lay in between. CDR1 and CDR2 (germline): LGHNA, YNFKEQ. DNA of the CDR3: TGTGCCAGCAGCCAAGCGCATGCGGGTTGGGAAAAACTGTTTTTT. Its protein product is CASSQAHAGWEKLFF.

J is TRBJ2-7 and V is TRBV5-4, with 11 nucleotides matching TRBD2. V trimming: 0 bases; J trimming: 6 bases; junction bases outside the gene matches: 5. This CDR3 has 15 residues. The germline CDR1 and CDR2 sequences are SGHNT and YYREEE (reference sequence). CDR3 sequence reads: CASSLEVSGRGEQYF. CDR3 DNA sequence: TGTGCCAGCAGCTTGGAGGTTAGCGGGAGGGGCGAGCAGTACTTC.

The J gene is TRBJ1-1, the V gene TRBV28; D remains unclear. CDR1 is MDHEN, CDR2 SYDVKM, per germline. V was shortened by 2 bases and J by 0 bases, with 10 bases between the two germline ends. This CDR3 contains 15 residues. The CDR3: CASSLGRTLNTEAFF. For the CDR3, the DNA is TGTGCCAGCAGTTTAGGACGGACCCTGAACACTGAAGCTTTCTTT.